The rows below give T cell receptor beta chains drawn from one sample of a study of radiotherapy plus CTLA-4 blockade in lung cancer. Repertoires were generated with immunoSEQ multiplex PCR, while TCRdb's copy carries only in-frame clones and drops some. The table has about 45,000 clones, roughly 76% seen once. The material sequenced was peripheral blood, taken from a patient treated with radiotherapy plus ipilimumab. These receptors were collected from a human donor with non-small cell lung cancer who had stable disease on radiotherapy plus ipilimumab. The CDR3 runs from the conserved cysteine through the conserved F or W. D genes are given only for firm matches. Some rows mark clone size as missing; the rest say once, few, many or name a class of expanded clone.

cdr3_aa: CASSLGLRRSSGALLVKNIQYF
cdr3_nt: TGTGCCAGCAGCTTAGGCCTGAGGCGGTCTAGCGGGGCACTACTAGTCAAAAACATTCAGTACTTC
j_call: TRBJ2-4
clone_size: -
v_call: TRBV13
d_call: TRBD2

cdr3_aa: CASSESISDSYGYTF
cdr3_nt: TGCGCCAGCAGTGAGTCGATTTCGGACAGCTATGGCTACACCTTC
j_call: TRBJ1-2
clone_size: -
v_call: TRBV10-2
d_call: -

cdr3_aa: CASSGQTPTNEKLFF
cdr3_nt: TGTGCCAGCAGTGGACAGACACCAACTAATGAAAAACTGTTTTTT
j_call: TRBJ1-4
clone_size: -
v_call: TRBV6-5
d_call: -

cdr3_aa: CASSFEGAVYNSPLHF
cdr3_nt: TGCGCCAGCAGCTTTGAAGGGGCCGTCTATAATTCACCCCTCCACTTT
j_call: TRBJ1-6
clone_size: few
v_call: TRBV5-1
d_call: -

cdr3_aa: CASSEQGGIYGYTF
cdr3_nt: TGTGCCAGCAGTGAGCAGGGTGGGATCTATGGCTACACCTTC
j_call: TRBJ1-2
clone_size: -
v_call: TRBV6-1
d_call: -

cdr3_aa: CASSSYGQGAWGNQPQHF
cdr3_nt: TGTGCCAGCAGTTCCTACGGACAGGGGGCGTGGGGCAATCAGCCCCAGCATTTT
j_call: TRBJ1-5
clone_size: -
v_call: TRBV28
d_call: TRBD1

cdr3_aa: CASSFGQGIYGYTF
cdr3_nt: TGTGCCAGCAGCTTCGGACAGGGGATATATGGCTACACCTTC
j_call: TRBJ1-2
clone_size: -
v_call: TRBV7-2
d_call: TRBD1

cdr3_aa: CASSFSVWTSSGNTIYF
cdr3_nt: TGTGCCAGCAGCTTTTCTGTGTGGACAAGCTCTGGAAACACCATATATTTT
j_call: TRBJ1-3
clone_size: few
v_call: TRBV5-6
d_call: -

cdr3_aa: CASSLGTGSRSYGYTF
cdr3_nt: TGTGCCAGCAGCTTAGGAACGGGCTCAAGGTCCTATGGCTACACCTTC
j_call: TRBJ1-2
clone_size: few
v_call: TRBV7-9
d_call: -

cdr3_aa: CASSPDRRRTGELFF
cdr3_nt: TGCGCCAGCAGCCCGGACAGGCGGAGAACCGGGGAGCTGTTTTTT
j_call: TRBJ2-2
clone_size: -
v_call: TRBV5-1
d_call: TRBD1

cdr3_aa: CASRDRGSTIQETQYF
cdr3_nt: TGTGCCAGTAGGGACAGGGGGTCAACCATCCAAGAGACCCAGTACTTC
j_call: TRBJ2-5
clone_size: -
v_call: TRBV19
d_call: TRBD1

cdr3_aa: CASSPRGSTGELFF
cdr3_nt: TGTGCCAGCAGCCCGCGGGGGAGCACCGGGGAGCTGTTTTTT
j_call: TRBJ2-2
clone_size: -
v_call: TRBV9
d_call: TRBD2

cdr3_aa: CASSLKGLPTGELFF
cdr3_nt: TGTGCCAGCAGTTTAAAGGGACTACCCACCGGGGAGCTGTTTTTT
j_call: TRBJ2-2
clone_size: -
v_call: TRBV5-4
d_call: TRBD2

cdr3_aa: CASSMSGGRRETQYF
cdr3_nt: TGTGCCAGTAGTATGTCCGGGGGACGGCGAGAGACCCAGTACTTC
j_call: TRBJ2-5
clone_size: -
v_call: TRBV19
d_call: -

cdr3_aa: CARSQGAWVYGYTF
cdr3_nt: TGTGCCAGAAGCCAGGGGGCTTGGGTCTATGGCTACACCTTC
j_call: TRBJ1-2
clone_size: -
v_call: TRBV5-3
d_call: TRBD1

cdr3_aa: CASSAGLNYGYTF
cdr3_nt: TGCGCCAGCAGTGCGGGCCTTAACTATGGCTACACCTTC
j_call: TRBJ1-2
clone_size: few
v_call: TRBV10-1
d_call: -

cdr3_aa: CASSYGRTNYGYTF
cdr3_nt: TGTGCCAGCAGTTACGGCAGAACTAACTATGGCTACACCTTC
j_call: TRBJ1-2
clone_size: -
v_call: TRBV6-6
d_call: -

cdr3_aa: CASSLDAGSNYGYTF
cdr3_nt: TGCGCCAGCAGCTTGGATGCAGGGTCTAACTATGGCTACACCTTC
j_call: TRBJ1-2
clone_size: -
v_call: TRBV5-1
d_call: -

cdr3_aa: CASSYVGRSNTGELFF
cdr3_nt: TGTGCCAGCAGTTACGTCGGGAGATCGAACACCGGGGAGCTGTTTTTT
j_call: TRBJ2-2
clone_size: -
v_call: TRBV6-5
d_call: -

cdr3_aa: CARGTSGGRSRETQYF
cdr3_nt: TGTGCCCGCGGGACTAGCGGGGGGCGGAGCCGTGAGACCCAGTACTTC
j_call: TRBJ2-5
clone_size: -
v_call: TRBV30
d_call: TRBD2

cdr3_aa: CASSTGTGGYEQYF
cdr3_nt: TGTGCCAGCAGCACTGGGACAGGGGGGTACGAGCAGTACTTC
j_call: TRBJ2-7
clone_size: few
v_call: TRBV11-2
d_call: TRBD1

cdr3_aa: CASSVRGDNSPLHF
cdr3_nt: TGTGCCAGCAGCGTCAGAGGGGATAATTCACCCCTCCACTTT
j_call: TRBJ1-6
clone_size: -
v_call: TRBV9
d_call: -

cdr3_aa: CASSPGQGANVLTF
cdr3_nt: TGTGCCAGCTCACCCGGACAGGGCGCCAACGTCCTGACTTTC
j_call: TRBJ2-6
clone_size: -
v_call: TRBV18
d_call: TRBD1

cdr3_aa: CASSYVGIRANYGYTF
cdr3_nt: TGTGCCAGCAGTTATGTAGGCATCCGCGCTAACTATGGCTACACCTTC
j_call: TRBJ1-2
clone_size: -
v_call: TRBV6-6
d_call: -

cdr3_aa: CASSSPSTSISGYTF
cdr3_nt: TGTGCCAGCAGTTCCCCTTCTACCTCAATTTCGGGCTACACCTTC
j_call: TRBJ1-2
clone_size: -
v_call: TRBV6-5
d_call: -

cdr3_aa: CASSVEQGAYRYTF
cdr3_nt: TGTGCCAGCAGCGTAGAACAGGGGGCTTATCGATACACCTTC
j_call: TRBJ1-2
clone_size: -
v_call: TRBV9
d_call: TRBD1

cdr3_aa: CASSISYNEQFF
cdr3_nt: TGTGCCAGTAGTATAAGCTACAATGAGCAGTTCTTC
j_call: TRBJ2-1
clone_size: -
v_call: TRBV19
d_call: -

cdr3_aa: CASRAGTGTYEQYF
cdr3_nt: TGTGCCAGCAGGGCCGGGACCGGGACTTACGAGCAGTACTTC
j_call: TRBJ2-7
clone_size: -
v_call: TRBV25-1
d_call: -

cdr3_aa: CASSTGGSVEKLFF
cdr3_nt: TGCGCCAGCAGCACAGGGGGATCTGTTGAAAAACTGTTTTTT
j_call: TRBJ1-4
clone_size: -
v_call: TRBV10-2
d_call: TRBD1

cdr3_aa: CASSFKAQYNEQFF
cdr3_nt: TGTGCCAGCAGCTTCAAGGCCCAGTACAATGAGCAGTTCTTC
j_call: TRBJ2-1
clone_size: -
v_call: TRBV7-2
d_call: -

cdr3_aa: CASSEGAEGYTF
cdr3_nt: TGCGCCAGCAGCGAGGGGGCGGAGGGCTACACCTTC
j_call: TRBJ1-2
clone_size: -
v_call: TRBV5-1
d_call: TRBD1

cdr3_aa: CAGRDLHRGTEAFF
cdr3_nt: TGTGCCGGCCGGGACCTCCACCGGGGCACTGAAGCTTTCTTT
j_call: TRBJ1-1
clone_size: -
v_call: TRBV19
d_call: -

cdr3_aa: CASSLSGVVTEAFF
cdr3_nt: TGTGCCAGCAGCCTCTCAGGGGTTGTGACTGAAGCTTTCTTT
j_call: TRBJ1-1
clone_size: -
v_call: TRBV11-2
d_call: -

cdr3_aa: CASSETGGSGELFF
cdr3_nt: TGTGCCAGCAGCGAGACAGGGGGCTCCGGGGAGCTGTTTTTT
j_call: TRBJ2-2
clone_size: -
v_call: TRBV9
d_call: TRBD1

cdr3_aa: CASSLGGTVNTEAFF
cdr3_nt: TGTGCCAGCAGTTTAGGCGGGACGGTGAACACTGAAGCTTTCTTT
j_call: TRBJ1-1
clone_size: -
v_call: TRBV28
d_call: -